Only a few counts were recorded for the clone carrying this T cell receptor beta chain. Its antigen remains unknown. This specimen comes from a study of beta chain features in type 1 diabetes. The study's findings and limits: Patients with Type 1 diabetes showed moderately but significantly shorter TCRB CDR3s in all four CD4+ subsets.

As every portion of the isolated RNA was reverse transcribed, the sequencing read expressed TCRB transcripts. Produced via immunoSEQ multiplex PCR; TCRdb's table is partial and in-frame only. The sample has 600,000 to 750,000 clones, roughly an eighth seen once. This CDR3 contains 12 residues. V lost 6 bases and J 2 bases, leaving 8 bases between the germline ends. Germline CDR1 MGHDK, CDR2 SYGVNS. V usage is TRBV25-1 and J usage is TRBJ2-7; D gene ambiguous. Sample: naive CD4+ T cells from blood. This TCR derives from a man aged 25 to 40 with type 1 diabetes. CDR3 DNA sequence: TGTGCCAGCAGATACAGCCCCTACGAGCAGTACTTC. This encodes CASRYSPYEQYF.